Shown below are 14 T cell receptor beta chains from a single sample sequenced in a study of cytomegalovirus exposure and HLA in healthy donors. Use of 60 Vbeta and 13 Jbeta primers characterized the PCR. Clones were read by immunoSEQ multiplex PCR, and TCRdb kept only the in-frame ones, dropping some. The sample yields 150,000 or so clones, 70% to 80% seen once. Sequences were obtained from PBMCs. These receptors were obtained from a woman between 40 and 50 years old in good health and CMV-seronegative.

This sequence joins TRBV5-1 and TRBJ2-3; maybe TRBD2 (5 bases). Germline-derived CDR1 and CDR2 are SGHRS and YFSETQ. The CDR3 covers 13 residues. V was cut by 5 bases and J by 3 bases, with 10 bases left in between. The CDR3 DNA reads TGCGCCAGCAGGAGAAGCGGAACAGATACGCAGTATTTT. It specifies CASRRSGTDTQYF.

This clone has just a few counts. Here the CDR3 reads CASSYGGGAGGYTF. The CDR3 coding sequence is TGTGCCAGCAGTTACGGTGGGGGGGCGGGTGGCTACACCTTC. This chain links TRBV6-5 with TRBJ1-2, with D tentatively TRBD1 (6 bases). Trimming took off 2 bases at V and 7 bases at J, with 14 bases between the two ends. This CDR3 spans 14 amino acids. Germline V lookup: CDR1 MNHEY, CDR2 SVGAGI.

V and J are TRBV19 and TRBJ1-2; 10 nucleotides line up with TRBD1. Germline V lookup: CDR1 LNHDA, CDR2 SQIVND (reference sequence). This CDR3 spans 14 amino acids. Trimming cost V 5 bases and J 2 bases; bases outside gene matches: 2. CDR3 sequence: CASSVTGGNYGYTF. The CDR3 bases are TGTGCCAGTAGTGTGACAGGGGGCAACTATGGCTACACCTTC. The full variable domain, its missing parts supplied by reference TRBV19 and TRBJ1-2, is DGGITQSPKYLFRKEGQNVTLSCEQNLNHDAMYWYRQDPGQGLRLIYYSQIVNDFQKGDIAEGYSVSREKKESFPLTVTSAQKNPTAFYLCASSVTGGNYGYTFGSGTRLTVV.

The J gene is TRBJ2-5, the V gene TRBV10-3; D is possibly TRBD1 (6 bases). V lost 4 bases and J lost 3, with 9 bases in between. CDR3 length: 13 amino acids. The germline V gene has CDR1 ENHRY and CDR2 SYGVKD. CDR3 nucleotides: TGTGCCATCAGTGGGGGACAAGAAGAGACCCAGTACTTC. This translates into CAISGGQEETQYF.

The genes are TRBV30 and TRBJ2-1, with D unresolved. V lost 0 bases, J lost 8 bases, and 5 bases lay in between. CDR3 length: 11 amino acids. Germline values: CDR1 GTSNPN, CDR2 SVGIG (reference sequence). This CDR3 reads CAWSVLDEQFF. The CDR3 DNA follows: TGTGCCTGGAGTGTTCTTGATGAGCAGTTCTTC.

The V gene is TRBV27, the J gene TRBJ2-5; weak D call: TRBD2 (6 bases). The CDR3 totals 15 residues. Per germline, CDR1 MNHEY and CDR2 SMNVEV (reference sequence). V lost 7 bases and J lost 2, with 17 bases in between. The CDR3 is CASTKLGGGQETQYF. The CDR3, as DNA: TGTGCCAGCACCAAACTTGGGGGAGGACAAGAGACCCAGTACTTC.

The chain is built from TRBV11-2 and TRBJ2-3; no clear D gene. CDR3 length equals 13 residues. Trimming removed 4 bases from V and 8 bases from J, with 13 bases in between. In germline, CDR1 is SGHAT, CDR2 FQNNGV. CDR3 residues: CASSSTVPLTQYF. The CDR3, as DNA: TGTGCCAGCAGCTCCACAGTACCCCTTACGCAGTATTTT. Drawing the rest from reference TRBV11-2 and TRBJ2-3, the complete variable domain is EAGVAQSPRYKIIEKRQSVAFWCNPISGHATLYWYQQILGQGPKLLIQFQNNGVVDDSQLPKDRFSAERLKGVDSTLKIQPAKLEDSAVYLCASSSTVPLTQYFGPGTRLTVL.

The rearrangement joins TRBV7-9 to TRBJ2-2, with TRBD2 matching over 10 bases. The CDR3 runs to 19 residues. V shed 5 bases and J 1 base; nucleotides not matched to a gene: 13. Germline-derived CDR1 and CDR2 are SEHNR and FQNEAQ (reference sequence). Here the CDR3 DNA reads TGTGCCAGCAGCCCCAGGGGGAATAGCGGGAGGAGGAACACCGGGGAGCTGTTTTTT. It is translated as CASSPRGNSGRRNTGELFF.

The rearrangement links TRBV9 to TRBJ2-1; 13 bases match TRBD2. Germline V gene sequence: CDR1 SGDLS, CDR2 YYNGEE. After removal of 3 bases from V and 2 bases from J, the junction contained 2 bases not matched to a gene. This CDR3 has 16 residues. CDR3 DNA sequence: TGTGCCAGCAGCGCGGGACTAGCGGGGCCCTACAATGAGCAGTTCTTC. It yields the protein CASSAGLAGPYNEQFF.

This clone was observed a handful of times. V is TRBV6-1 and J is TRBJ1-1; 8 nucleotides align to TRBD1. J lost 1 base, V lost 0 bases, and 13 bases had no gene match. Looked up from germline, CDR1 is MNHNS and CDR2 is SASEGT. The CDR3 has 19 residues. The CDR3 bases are TGTGCCAGCAGTGAAGCCGCAGGGGGCCGGCCCCGAGGGAACACTGAAGCTTTCTTT. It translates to CASSEAAGGRPRGNTEAFF.

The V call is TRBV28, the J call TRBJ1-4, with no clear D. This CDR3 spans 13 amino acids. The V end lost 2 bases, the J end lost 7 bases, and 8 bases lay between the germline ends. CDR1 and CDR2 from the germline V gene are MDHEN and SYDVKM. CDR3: CASSLVPLEKLFF. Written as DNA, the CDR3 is TGTGCCAGCAGTTTAGTGCCACTTGAAAAACTGTTTTTT.

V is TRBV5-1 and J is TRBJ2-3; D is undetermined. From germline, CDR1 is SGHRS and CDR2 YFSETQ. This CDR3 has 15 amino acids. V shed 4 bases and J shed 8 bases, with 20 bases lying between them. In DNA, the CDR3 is TGCGCCAGCAGCCCCCGTCAGGATTATGCCGGTACGCAGTATTTT. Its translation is CASSPRQDYAGTQYF.

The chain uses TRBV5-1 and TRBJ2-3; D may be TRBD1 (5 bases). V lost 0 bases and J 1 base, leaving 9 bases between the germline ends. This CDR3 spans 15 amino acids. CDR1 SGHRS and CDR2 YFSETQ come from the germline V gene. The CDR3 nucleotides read TGCGCCAGCAGCTTGGAAGGGGCAGGCACAGATACGCAGTATTTT. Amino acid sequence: CASSLEGAGTDTQYF.

CDR3 DNA sequence: TGTGCCAGCAGTCCATATGGGGGCAGGGGGCCGTTAGGCTACACCTTC. Translated: CASSPYGGRGPLGYTF. This sequence joins TRBV28 and TRBJ1-2; TRBD1 agrees at 8 bases. After removal of 5 bases from V and 8 bases from J, the junction contained 16 bases not matched to a gene. Germline V CDR1 and CDR2: MDHEN, SYDVKM. CDR3 length: 16 residues.